This TCR beta chain originates from a study of cytomegalovirus exposure and HLA in healthy donors. Study-wide background: The study's early data release held about 85 million unique TCRs from HLA-typed donors.

V shed 2 bases and J shed 6 bases, with 12 bases lying between them. CDR1 and CDR2 from the germline V gene are SGDLS and YYNGEE. This CDR3 has 13 residues. The PCR made use of 60 Vbeta and 13 Jbeta primers. In the authors' workflow: Later, tens of millions of unique TCR beta chains were counted in an analysis, and roughly 11 million of them were shared. Only in-frame clones appear in the TCRdb table, and some are missing; sequencing was by immunoSEQ multiplex PCR. V, J and clone size are taken as reported in that table, and D and trimming were inferred from the DNA itself. The sample has 120,000 to 150,000 clones, 70% to 75% seen once.

The sequence derives from a woman in her twenties or thirties in good health and CMV-seronegative. The specimen sequenced was PBMCs. V and J are TRBV9 and TRBJ2-7; D is undetermined. The CDR3 DNA reads TGTGCCAGCAGCGTTGAGGATTCCACCGAGCAGTACTTC. It translates to CASSVEDSTEQYF.